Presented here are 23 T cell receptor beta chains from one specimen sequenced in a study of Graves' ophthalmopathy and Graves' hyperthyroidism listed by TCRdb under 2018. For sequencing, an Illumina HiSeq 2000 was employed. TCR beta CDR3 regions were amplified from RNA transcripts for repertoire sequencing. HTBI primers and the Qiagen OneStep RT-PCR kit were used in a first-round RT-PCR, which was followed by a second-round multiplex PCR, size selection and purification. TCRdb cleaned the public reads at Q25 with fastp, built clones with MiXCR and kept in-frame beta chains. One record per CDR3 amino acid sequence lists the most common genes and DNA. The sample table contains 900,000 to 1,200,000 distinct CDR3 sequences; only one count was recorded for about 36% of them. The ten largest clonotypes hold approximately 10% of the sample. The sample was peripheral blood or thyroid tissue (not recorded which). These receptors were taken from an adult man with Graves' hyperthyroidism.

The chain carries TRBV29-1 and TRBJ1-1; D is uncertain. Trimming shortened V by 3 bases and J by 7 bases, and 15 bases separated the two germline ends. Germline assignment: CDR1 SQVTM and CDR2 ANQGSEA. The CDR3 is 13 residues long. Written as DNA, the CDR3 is TGCAGCGTTGAGTCGGCAGAAAGCAATGAAGCTTTCTTT. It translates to CSVESAESNEAFF.

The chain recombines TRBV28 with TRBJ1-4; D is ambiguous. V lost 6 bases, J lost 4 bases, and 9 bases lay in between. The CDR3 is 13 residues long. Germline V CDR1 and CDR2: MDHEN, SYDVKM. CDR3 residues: CASRYSVNEKLFF. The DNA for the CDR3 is TGTGCCAGCAGGTACAGTGTTAATGAAAAACTGTTTTTT.

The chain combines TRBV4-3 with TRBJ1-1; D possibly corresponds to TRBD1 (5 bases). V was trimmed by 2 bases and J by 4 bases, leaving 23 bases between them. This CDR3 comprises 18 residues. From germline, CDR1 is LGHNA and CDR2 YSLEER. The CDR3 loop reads CASSQTGAAEGSSTEAFF. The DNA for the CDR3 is TGCGCCAGCAGCCAAACCGGGGCAGCCGAGGGTTCCAGCACTGAAGCTTTCTTT.

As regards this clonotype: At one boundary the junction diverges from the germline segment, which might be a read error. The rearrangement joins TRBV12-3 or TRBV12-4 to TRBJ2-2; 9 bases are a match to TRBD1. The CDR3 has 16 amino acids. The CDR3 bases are TGTGCCAGCAGTCAAACAGGGGGCGGTCAATCCGGGGAGCCGTTTTTT. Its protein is CASSQTGGGQSGEPFF.

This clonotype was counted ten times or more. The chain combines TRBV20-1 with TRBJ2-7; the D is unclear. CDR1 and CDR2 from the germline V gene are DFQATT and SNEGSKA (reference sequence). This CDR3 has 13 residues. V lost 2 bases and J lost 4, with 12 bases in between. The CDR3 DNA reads TGCAGTGCTAGACCACCTGGGATGTACGAGCAGTACTTC. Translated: CSARPPGMYEQYF.

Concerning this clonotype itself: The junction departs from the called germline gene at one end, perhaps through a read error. The CDR3 loop reads CASSQDRGQGSGANVLTF. CDR3 nucleotide sequence: TGCGCCAGCAGCCAAGATAGGGGACAGGGTTCTGGGGCCAACGTCCTGACTTTC. This chain links TRBV7-8 with TRBJ2-6, with 9 bases matching TRBD1. The V gene's germline CDR1 is SGHVS and CDR2 FQNEAQ. This CDR3 has 18 amino acids.

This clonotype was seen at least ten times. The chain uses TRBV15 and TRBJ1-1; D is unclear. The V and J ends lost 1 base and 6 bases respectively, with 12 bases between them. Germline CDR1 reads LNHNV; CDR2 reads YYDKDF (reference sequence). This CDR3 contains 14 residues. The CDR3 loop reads CATSRGEHSPEAFF. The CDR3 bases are TGTGCCACCAGCAGAGGTGAACATAGCCCTGAAGCTTTCTTT.

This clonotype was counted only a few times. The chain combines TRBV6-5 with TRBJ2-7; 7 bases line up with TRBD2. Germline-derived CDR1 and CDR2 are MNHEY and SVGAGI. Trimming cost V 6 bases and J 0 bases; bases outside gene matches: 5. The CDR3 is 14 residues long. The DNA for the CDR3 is TGTGCCAGCAGATCAGCGGGGATCTCCTACGAGCAGTACTTC. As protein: CASRSAGISYEQYF.

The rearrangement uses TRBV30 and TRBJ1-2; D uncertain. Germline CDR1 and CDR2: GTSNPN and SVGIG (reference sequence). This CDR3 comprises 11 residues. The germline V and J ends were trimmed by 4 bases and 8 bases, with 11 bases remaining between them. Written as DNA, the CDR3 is TGTGCCTGGACCTTACAGAGCGGCTACACCTTC. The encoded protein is CAWTLQSGYTF.

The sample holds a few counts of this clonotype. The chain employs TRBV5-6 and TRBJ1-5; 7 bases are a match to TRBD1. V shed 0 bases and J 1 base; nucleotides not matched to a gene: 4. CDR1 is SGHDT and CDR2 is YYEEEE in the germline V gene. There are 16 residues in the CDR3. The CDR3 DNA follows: TGTGCCAGCAGCTTGGCAGGGGGTGCCAGCAATCAGCCCCAGCATTTT. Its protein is CASSLAGGASNQPQHF.

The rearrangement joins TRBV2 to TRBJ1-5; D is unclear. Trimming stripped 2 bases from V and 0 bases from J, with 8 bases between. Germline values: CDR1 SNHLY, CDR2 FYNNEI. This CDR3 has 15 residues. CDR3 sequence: CASSEQVNSNQPQHF. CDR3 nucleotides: TGTGCCAGCAGTGAACAGGTTAATAGCAATCAGCCCCAGCATTTT.

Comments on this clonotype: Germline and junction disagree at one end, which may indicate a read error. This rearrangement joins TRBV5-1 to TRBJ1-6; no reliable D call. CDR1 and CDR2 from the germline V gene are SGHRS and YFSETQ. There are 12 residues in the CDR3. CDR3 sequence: CASSQDGSPPHF. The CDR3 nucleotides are TGCGCCAGCAGCCAAGACGGCTCACCCCCCCACTTT.

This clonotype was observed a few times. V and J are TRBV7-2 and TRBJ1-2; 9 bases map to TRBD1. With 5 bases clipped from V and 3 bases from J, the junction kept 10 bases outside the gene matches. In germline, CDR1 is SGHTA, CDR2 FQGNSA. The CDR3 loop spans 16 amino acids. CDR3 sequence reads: CASSVVGGQGDYGYTF. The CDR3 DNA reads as TGTGCCAGCAGCGTTGTAGGGGGACAGGGAGACTATGGCTACACCTTC.

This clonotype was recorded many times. Written as DNA, the CDR3 is TGCAGCGTTGCTCGGACTCTCACCGGGGAGCTGTTTTTT. Protein product: CSVARTLTGELFF. This chain joins TRBV29-1 and TRBJ2-2; TRBD2 is a possible D gene (5 bases). CDR3 size: 13 residues. V was shortened by 4 bases and J by 4 bases, with 10 bases between the two germline ends. Per germline, CDR1 SQVTM and CDR2 ANQGSEA.

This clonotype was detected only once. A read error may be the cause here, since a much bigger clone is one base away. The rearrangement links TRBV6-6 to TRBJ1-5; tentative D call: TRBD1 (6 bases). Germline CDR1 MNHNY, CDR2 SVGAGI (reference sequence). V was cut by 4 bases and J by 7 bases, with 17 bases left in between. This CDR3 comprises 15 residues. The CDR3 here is CASSCPGQGLQPQHF. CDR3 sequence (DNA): TGTGCCAGCAGTTGCCCGGGGCAGGGGCTGCAGCCCCAGCATTTT.

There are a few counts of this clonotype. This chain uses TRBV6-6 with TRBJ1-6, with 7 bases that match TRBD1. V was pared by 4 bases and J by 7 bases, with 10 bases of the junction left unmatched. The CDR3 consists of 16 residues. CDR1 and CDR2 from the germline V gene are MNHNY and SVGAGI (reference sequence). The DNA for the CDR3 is TGTGCCAGCAGTTGGAGGGCGACAGGGTGGAATTCACCCCTCCACTTT. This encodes CASSWRATGWNSPLHF.

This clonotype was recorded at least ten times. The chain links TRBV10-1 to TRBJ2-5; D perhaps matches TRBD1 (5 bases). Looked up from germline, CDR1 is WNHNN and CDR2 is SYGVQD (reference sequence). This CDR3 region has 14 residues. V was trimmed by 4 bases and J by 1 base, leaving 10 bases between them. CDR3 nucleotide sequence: TGCGCCAGCAGTGGAGACAGATCCCAAGAGACCCAGTACTTC. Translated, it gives CASSGDRSQETQYF.

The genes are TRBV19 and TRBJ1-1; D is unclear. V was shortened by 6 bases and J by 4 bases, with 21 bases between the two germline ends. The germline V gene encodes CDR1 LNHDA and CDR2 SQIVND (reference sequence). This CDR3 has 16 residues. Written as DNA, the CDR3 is TGTGCCAGTAGCCCCCAGCGGAGCTATAGGATCACTGAAGCTTTCTTT. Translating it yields CASSPQRSYRITEAFF.

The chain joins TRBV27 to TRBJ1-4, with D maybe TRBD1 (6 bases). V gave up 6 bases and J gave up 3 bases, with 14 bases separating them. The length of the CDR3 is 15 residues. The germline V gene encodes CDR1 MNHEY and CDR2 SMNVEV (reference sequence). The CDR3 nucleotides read TGTGCCAGCAGGCACCGGGACACAGCTAATGAAAAACTGTTTTTT. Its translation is CASRHRDTANEKLFF.

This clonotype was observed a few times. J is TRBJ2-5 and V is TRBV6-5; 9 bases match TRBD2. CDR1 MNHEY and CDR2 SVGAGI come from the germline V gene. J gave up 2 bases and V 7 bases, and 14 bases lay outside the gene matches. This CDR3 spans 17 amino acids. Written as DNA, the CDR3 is TGTGCCAGCACCCTGGGGGCGGGGGGGCGTTCTCAAGAGACCCAGTACTTC. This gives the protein CASTLGAGGRSQETQYF.

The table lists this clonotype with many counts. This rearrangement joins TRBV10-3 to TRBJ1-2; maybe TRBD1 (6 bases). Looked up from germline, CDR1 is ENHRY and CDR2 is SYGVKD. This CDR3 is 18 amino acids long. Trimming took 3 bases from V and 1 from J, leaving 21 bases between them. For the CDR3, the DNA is TGTGCCATCAGTGATACAGGGCTATCGGATTGGGTTAACTATGGCTACACCTTC. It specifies CAISDTGLSDWVNYGYTF.

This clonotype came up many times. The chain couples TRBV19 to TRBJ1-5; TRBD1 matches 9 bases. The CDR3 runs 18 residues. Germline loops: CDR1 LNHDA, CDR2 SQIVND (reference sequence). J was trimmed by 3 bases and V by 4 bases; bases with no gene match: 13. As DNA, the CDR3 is TGTGCCAGTAGTACCTCACCCTCCGGGACAGGGTACAATCAGCCCCAGCATTTT. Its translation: CASSTSPSGTGYNQPQHF.

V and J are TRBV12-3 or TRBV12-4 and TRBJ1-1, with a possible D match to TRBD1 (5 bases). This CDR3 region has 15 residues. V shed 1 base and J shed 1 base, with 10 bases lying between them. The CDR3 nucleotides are TGTGCCAGCAGTTTAGGGGCGGGGACGAACACTGAAGCTTTCTTT. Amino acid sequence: CASSLGAGTNTEAFF.